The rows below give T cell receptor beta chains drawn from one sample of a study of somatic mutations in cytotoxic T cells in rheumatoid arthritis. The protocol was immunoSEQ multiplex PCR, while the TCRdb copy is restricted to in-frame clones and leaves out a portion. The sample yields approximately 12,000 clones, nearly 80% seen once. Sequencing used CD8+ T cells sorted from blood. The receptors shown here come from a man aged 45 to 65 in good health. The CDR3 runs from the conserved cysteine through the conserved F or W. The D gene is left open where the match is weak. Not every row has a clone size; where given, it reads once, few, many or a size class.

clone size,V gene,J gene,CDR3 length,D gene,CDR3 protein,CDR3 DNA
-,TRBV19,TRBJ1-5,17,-,CASSLIRDPLWNQPQHF,TGTGCCAGTAGCCTGATACGGGACCCATTGTGGAATCAGCCCCAGCATTTT
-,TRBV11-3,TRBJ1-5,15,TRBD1,CASSPGTGTSGPQHF,TGTGCCAGCAGCCCCGGGACAGGTACCTCGGGGCCCCAGCATTTT
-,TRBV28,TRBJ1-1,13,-,CAITTGRSTEAFF,TGTGCCATCACGACGGGGAGGTCCACTGAAGCTTTCTTT
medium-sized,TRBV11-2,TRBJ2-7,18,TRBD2,CASSFGYPVVGGPYEQYF,TGTGCCAGCAGCTTTGGGTACCCCGTTGTGGGAGGGCCCTACGAGCAGTACTTC
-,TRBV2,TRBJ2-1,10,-,CASSEFEQFF,TGTGCCAGCAGTGAATTCGAGCAGTTCTTC
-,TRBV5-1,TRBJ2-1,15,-,CASSARTGSYNEQFF,TGCGCCAGCAGCGCCAGGACCGGCTCCTACAATGAGCAGTTCTTC
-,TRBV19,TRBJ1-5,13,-,CASSIAWNQPQHF,TGTGCCAGTAGTATAGCGTGGAATCAGCCCCAGCATTTT
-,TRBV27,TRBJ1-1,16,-,CASSLSIQGTRLGTFF,TGTGCCAGCAGTTTATCGATCCAGGGGACAAGGCTTGGGACTTTCTTT
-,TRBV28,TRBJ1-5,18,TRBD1,CASSLNWGQGIFDQPQHF,TGTGCCAGCAGCCTCAACTGGGGACAGGGGATATTTGATCAGCCCCAGCATTTT
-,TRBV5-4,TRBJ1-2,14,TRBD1,CATWGQAFNDGYTF,TGTGCCACCTGGGGACAGGCCTTTAATGATGGCTACACCTTC
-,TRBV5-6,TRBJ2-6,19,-,CASSLPHGGSHSGANVLTF,TGTGCCAGCAGCTTACCTCATGGAGGGTCCCATTCTGGGGCCAACGTCCTGACTTTC
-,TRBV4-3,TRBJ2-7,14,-,CASSQGRGTYEQYF,TGCGCCAGCAGCCAAGGACGGGGAACCTACGAGCAGTACTTC
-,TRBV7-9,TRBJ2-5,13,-,CASGYREQETQYF,TGTGCCAGCGGATACAGGGAACAAGAGACCCAGTACTTC
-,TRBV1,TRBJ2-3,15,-,CTSSQDLAGTDTQYF,TGCACCAGCAGCCAAGATCTTGCCGGCACAGATACGCAGTATTTT
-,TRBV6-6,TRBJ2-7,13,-,CASSYGVSYEQYF,TGTGCCAGCAGTTACGGAGTTTCCTACGAGCAGTACTTC
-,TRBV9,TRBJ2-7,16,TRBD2,CASSVVPQSGRYEQYF,TGTGCCAGCAGCGTAGTTCCGCAAAGCGGGAGGTACGAGCAGTACTTC
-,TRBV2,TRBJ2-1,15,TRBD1,CASSVRTGGYNEQFF,TGTGCCAGCAGTGTACGGACAGGGGGCTACAATGAGCAGTTCTTC
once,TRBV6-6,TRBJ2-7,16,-,CASSYSSAGYWGEQYF,TGTGCCAGCAGTTACTCAAGCGCCGGATATTGGGGAGAGCAGTACTTC
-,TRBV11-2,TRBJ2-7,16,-,CASSLDPTIRLYEQYF,TGTGCCAGCAGCTTAGATCCTACAATACGACTCTACGAGCAGTACTTC
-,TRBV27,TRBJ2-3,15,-,CASSPRTPNTDTQYF,TGTGCCAGCAGTCCGCGAACACCTAACACAGATACGCAGTATTTT
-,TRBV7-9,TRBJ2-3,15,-,CASSGLWGGGDTQYF,TGTGCCAGCAGCGGGCTTTGGGGGGGCGGAGATACGCAGTATTTT
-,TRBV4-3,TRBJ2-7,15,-,CASSQGTGPAYEQYF,TGCGCCAGCAGCCAAGGTACAGGGCCGGCCTACGAGCAGTACTTC
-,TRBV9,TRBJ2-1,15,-,CASTPLRGWPNEQFF,TGTGCCAGCACCCCACTGAGGGGGTGGCCCAATGAGCAGTTCTTC
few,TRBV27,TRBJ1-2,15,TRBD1,CASSFTGVPTYGYTF,TGTGCCAGCAGTTTTACAGGGGTCCCAACCTATGGCTACACCTTC
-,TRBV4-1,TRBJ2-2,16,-,CASSHAGAANTGELFF,TGCGCCAGCAGCCACGCCGGGGCTGCGAACACCGGGGAGCTGTTTTTT
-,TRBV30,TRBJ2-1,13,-,CAWVSDLYNEQFF,TGTGCCTGGGTTAGCGATCTCTACAATGAGCAGTTCTTC
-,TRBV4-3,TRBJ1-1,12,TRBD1,CASSQGTGAAFF,TGCGCCAGCAGCCAAGGGACAGGGGCAGCTTTCTTT
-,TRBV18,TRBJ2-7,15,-,CASSPPEGSTYEQYF,TGTGCCAGCTCACCACCGGAAGGGTCAACCTACGAGCAGTACTTC
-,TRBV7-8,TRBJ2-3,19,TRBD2,CASSSPSGSGNPVLDTQYF,TGTGCCAGCAGCTCCCCTAGCGGGAGTGGTAACCCCGTCTTGGATACGCAGTATTTT
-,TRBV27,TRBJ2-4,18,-,CASSPARRQGVAKNIQYF,TGTGCCAGCAGTCCCGCTCGAAGGCAGGGAGTCGCCAAAAACATTCAGTACTTC
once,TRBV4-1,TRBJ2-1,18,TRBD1,CASSQGDRGYQTYNEQFF,TGCGCCAGCAGCCAAGGGGACAGGGGGTACCAAACTTACAATGAGCAGTTCTTC
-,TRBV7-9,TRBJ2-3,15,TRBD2,CASSQLADSTDTQYF,TGTGCCAGCAGCCAACTAGCGGATAGCACAGATACGCAGTATTTT
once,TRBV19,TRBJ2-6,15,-,CASTLSGSGANVLTF,TGTGCCAGTACCCTCAGTGGGTCTGGGGCCAACGTCCTGACTTTC
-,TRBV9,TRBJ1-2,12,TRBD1,CASSGTGNGYTF,TGTGCCAGCAGTGGGACAGGGAATGGCTACACCTTC
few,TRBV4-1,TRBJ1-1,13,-,CASSQGQQTEAFF,TGCGCCAGCAGCCAAGGACAACAGACCGAAGCTTTCTTT
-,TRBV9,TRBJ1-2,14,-,CASSVRANDLSYTF,TGTGCCAGCAGCGTACGCGCCAACGACCTAAGCTACACCTTC
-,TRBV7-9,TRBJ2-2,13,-,CASSSTGTGELFF,TGTGCCAGCAGCTCCACCGGGACCGGGGAGCTGTTTTTT
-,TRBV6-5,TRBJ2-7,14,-,CASSPNNAPYEQYF,TGTGCCAGCAGCCCAAATAATGCCCCCTACGAGCAGTACTTC
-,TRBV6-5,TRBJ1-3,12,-,CASLGSGNTIYF,TGTGCCAGCTTAGGCTCTGGAAACACCATATATTTT
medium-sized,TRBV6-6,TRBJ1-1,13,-,CASSPVGQAEAFF,TGTGCCAGCAGCCCTGTGGGGCAGGCTGAAGCTTTCTTT
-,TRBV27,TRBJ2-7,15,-,CASSLGTPHSYEQYF,TGTGCCAGCAGTTTGGGGACACCTCACTCCTACGAGCAGTACTTC
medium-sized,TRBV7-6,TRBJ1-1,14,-,CASSPRGRGTEAFF,TGTGCCAGCAGCCCTCGCGGCAGGGGTACTGAAGCTTTCTTT
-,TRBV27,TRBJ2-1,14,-,CASSLWGSGDSLFF,TGTGCCAGCAGTTTATGGGGATCGGGGGACAGTCTGTTCTTC
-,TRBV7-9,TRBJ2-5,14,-,CASKLTGTVETQYF,TGTGCCAGCAAACTTACCGGGACTGTGGAGACCCAGTACTTC
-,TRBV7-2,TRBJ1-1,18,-,CASSFILEGKPLNTEAFF,TGTGCCAGCAGCTTTATACTAGAAGGCAAACCATTGAACACTGAAGCTTTCTTT
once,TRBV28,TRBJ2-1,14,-,CASSLGNSYNEQFF,TGTGCCAGCAGTTTGGGGAACTCCTACAATGAGCAGTTCTTC
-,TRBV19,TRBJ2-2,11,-,CASKGAGELFF,TGTGCCAGTAAGGGGGCCGGGGAGCTGTTTTTT
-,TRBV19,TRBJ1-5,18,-,CASSITSGGWGGNQPQHF,TGTGCCAGTAGTATAACAAGCGGAGGATGGGGGGGCAATCAGCCCCAGCATTTT
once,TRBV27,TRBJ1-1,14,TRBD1,CASSLQGVDTEAFF,TGTGCCAGCAGTTTACAGGGGGTAGACACTGAAGCTTTCTTT
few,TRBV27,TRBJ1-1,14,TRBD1,CASRRQGEGTEAFF,TGTGCCAGCAGGAGACAGGGTGAGGGCACTGAAGCTTTCTTT
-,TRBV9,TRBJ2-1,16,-,CASSVGGPARHNEQFF,TGTGCCAGCAGCGTAGGAGGGCCAGCGAGGCACAATGAGCAGTTCTTC
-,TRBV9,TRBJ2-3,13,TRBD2,CARARGGADTQYF,TGTGCCAGAGCACGGGGGGGGGCAGATACGCAGTATTTT
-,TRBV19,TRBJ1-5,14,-,CASSIGGGYQPQHF,TGTGCCAGTAGTATAGGTGGGGGCTATCAGCCCCAGCATTTT
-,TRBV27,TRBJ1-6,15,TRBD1,CASSLSTGGGSPLHF,TGTGCCAGCAGTCTATCGACAGGGGGAGGTTCACCCCTCCACTTT